This TCR beta chain derives from a study of cytomegalovirus exposure and HLA in healthy donors. Germline V CDR1 and CDR2: SGHKS, YYEKEE (reference sequence). Between the trimmed V and J ends, which lost 2 bases and 9 bases, there was a span of 15 bases. The CDR3 covers 14 residues. PCR was performed using 60 Vbeta and 13 Jbeta primers. TCRdb's copy holds only in-frame clones and misses some; the assay was immunoSEQ multiplex PCR. This table has 120,000 or so clones, around three quarters appearing once. The sequence was collected from a woman between 50 and 59 years old in good health and CMV-seronegative. This chain uses TRBV5-5 with TRBJ2-1; tentatively, D is TRBD2 (5 bases). Sample: PBMCs. The CDR3 region has the DNA TGTGCCAGCAGCTTTGGTCCGGGAACGGGTGAGCAGTTCTTC. This codes for CASSFGPGTGEQFF.